This TCR beta chain was identified in a study of cytomegalovirus exposure and HLA in healthy donors. In regard to this clone: The antigen is unknown.

These donors were members of the roughly 120-subject validation cohort, a group separate from the roughly 700-subject first cohort. The germline gives CDR1 SNHLY, CDR2 FYNNEI. Trimming removed 0 bases at V and 7 bases at J, with 4 bases between. The CDR3 totals 12 residues. The assay was immunoSEQ multiplex PCR, and TCRdb's table has in-frame clones only and misses some. This sample carries more than 90,000 clones, 75% to 90% of them seen once, and the ten largest clones take about 4.2%. Study-level results: Reportedly, diagnosis of cytomegalovirus status by the classifier showed high specificity and sensitivity. A few chains tied to CMV proved CMV antigen-specific in vitro. According to a subsequent analysis, TCR clusters from the first cohort were inclined to appear together in the 90 to 150 validation repertoires.

This chain uses TRBV2 with TRBJ1-5; unclear D gene. This TCR came from a young man in good health and CMV-seropositive. The material sequenced was PBMCs. The CDR3 region has the DNA TGTGCCAGCAGTGAAGCCGGGCAGCCCCAGCATTTT. This translates into CASSEAGQPQHF. Full variable domain (rest looked up from reference TRBV2 and TRBJ1-5): EPEVTQTPSHQVTQMGQEVILRCVPISNHLYFYWYRQILGQKVEFLVSFYNNEISEKSEIFDDQFSVERPDGSNFTLKIRSTKLEDSAMYFCASSEAGQPQHFGDGTRLSIL.